This T cell receptor (beta chain) is drawn from a study of blood T cell repertoires in COVID-19. Study background: Acute-phase and convalescent COVID-19 samples originated in the United States, Italy and Spain. The cDNA or gDNA used as material had been derived from T cells, B-cell-depleted T cells, or PBMCs.

Trimming took 0 bases from V and 4 from J, leaving 13 bases between them. The V gene's germline CDR1 is SGDLS and CDR2 YYNGEE. This CDR3 spans 15 amino acids. In the source study's methods: Nucleated cell counts were estimated from reference gene primer amplification. Method: immunoSEQ multiplex PCR; TCRdb's copy keeps in-frame clones and lacks some. V and J calls and clone size are given by that table; D and trimming were obtained from the DNA. The table has about 200,000 clones, roughly 90% seen once. Material for sequencing was peripheral blood. The TCR comes from an older woman with acute or convalescent COVID-19. The chain recombines TRBV9 with TRBJ2-5; the D gene is possibly TRBD2 (5 bases). In nucleotides, the CDR3 is TGTGCCAGCAGCGTAGGCATGCAGGCGGGAGAGACCCAGTACTTC. Protein: CASSVGMQAGETQYF.